This TCR beta chain was obtained from a study of blood T cell repertoires in COVID-19. Study as a whole: Samples came from the United States, Italy and Spain, spanning acute and convalescent COVID-19. Sources were T cells, B-cell-depleted T cells, or PBMCs; the material itself was cDNA or gDNA.

Study processing details: Amplified reference gene primers provided the basis for estimating nucleated cell counts. Assay: immunoSEQ multiplex PCR; the TCRdb copy retains only in-frame clones and omits some. V, J and clone size were drawn from that table, and D and trimming were deduced from the DNA. Of tens of thousands of clones listed, 90% to 95% are singletons. The CDR3 spans 15 residues. J lost 3 bases, V lost 5 bases, and 5 bases had no gene match. Germline V gives CDR1 KGHDR, CDR2 SFDVKD. This TCR was recovered from a human donor in a cohort sampled during active COVID-19. The gene calls are TRBV24-1 and TRBJ1-1; TRBD1 matches at 10 bases. Sequencing used peripheral blood. The CDR3 DNA reads TGTGCCACCAGTGCCCGGGACAGGGGATACACTGAAGCTTTCTTT. Protein product: CATSARDRGYTEAFF.